This T cell receptor beta chain stems from a study of radiotherapy plus CTLA-4 blockade in lung cancer. General study findings and limits: Early clone dynamics of blood T cells, plus interferon-beta, reportedly predicted response best. There was expansion of tumor-derived TCR clones in blood after radiotherapy plus ipilimumab.

Assay: immunoSEQ multiplex PCR; the TCRdb copy retains only in-frame clones and omits some. The sample shows 64,000 or so clones, 72% of them seen only once. Comment on this clone: Its antigen is unknown.

Specimen: peripheral blood, collected from a patient treated with radiotherapy plus ipilimumab. The sequence came from a human donor with non-small cell lung cancer whose response to radiotherapy plus ipilimumab could not be evaluated.

The CDR3 sequence: CASSGDRGVNEQFF. The DNA of the CDR3 is TGTGCCAGCAGCGGGGACAGGGGGGTGAATGAGCAGTTCTTC. The chain carries TRBV7-2 and TRBJ2-1; 11 bases match TRBD1. CDR1 is SGHTA, CDR2 FQGNSA, per germline. V lost 5 bases and J lost 7; bases outside the gene matches: 4. CDR3 length: 14 amino acids.